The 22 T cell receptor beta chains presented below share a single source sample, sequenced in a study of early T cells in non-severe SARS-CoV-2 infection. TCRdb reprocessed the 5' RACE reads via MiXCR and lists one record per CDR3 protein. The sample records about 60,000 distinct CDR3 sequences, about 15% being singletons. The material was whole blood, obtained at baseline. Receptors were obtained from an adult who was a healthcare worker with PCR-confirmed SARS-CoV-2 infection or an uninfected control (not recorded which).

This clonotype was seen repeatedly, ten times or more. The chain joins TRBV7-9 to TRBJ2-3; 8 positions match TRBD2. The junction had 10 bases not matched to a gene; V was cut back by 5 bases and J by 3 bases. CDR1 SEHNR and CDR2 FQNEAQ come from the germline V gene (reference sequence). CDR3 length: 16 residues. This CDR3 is CASSPWGAGETDTQYF. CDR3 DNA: TGTGCCAGCAGCCCTTGGGGAGCGGGGGAGACAGATACGCAGTATTTT.

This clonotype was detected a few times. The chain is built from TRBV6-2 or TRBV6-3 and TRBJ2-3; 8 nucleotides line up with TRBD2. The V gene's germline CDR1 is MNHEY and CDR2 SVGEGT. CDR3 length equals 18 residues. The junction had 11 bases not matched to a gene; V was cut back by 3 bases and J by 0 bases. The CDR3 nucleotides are TGTGCCAGCAGTTATCGAGCGGGAGAGGACACTAGCACAGATACGCAGTATTTT. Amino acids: CASSYRAGEDTSTDTQYF.

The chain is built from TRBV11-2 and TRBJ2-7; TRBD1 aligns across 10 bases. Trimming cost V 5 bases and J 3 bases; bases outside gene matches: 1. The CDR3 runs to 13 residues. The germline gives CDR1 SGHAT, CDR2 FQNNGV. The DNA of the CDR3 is TGTGCCAGCAGCCGGGACAGGGGCTACGAGCAGTACTTC. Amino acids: CASSRDRGYEQYF.

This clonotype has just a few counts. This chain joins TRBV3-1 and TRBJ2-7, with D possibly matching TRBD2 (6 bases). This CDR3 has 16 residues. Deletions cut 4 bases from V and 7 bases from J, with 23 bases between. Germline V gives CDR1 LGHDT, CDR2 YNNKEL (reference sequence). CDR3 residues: CASSPPSDHATREQYF. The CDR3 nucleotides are TGTGCCAGCAGCCCCCCTAGCGATCACGCCACGAGGGAGCAGTACTTC.

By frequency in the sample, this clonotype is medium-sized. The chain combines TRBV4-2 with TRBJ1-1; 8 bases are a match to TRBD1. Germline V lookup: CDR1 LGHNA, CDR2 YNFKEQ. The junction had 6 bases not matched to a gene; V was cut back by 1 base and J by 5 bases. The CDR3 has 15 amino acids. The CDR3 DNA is TGTGCCAGCAGCCAAGGAGACAGGGGTGGTACTGAAGCTTTCTTT. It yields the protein CASSQGDRGGTEAFF.

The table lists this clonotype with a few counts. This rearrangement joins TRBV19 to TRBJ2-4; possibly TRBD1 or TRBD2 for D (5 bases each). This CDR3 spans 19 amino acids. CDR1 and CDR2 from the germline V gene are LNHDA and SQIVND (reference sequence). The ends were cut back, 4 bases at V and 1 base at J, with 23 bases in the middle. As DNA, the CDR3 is TGTGCCAGTAGTACCCGGTGGGACCCCCAAGCCTTCGCCAAAAACATTCAGTACTTC. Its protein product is CASSTRWDPQAFAKNIQYF.

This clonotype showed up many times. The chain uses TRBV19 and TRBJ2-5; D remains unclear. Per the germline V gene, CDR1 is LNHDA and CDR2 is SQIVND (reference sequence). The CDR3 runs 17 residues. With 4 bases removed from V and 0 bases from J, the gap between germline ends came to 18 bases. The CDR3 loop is CASSNPLVTDHQETQYF. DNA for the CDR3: TGTGCCAGTAGTAATCCCCTGGTTACAGACCACCAAGAGACCCAGTACTTC.

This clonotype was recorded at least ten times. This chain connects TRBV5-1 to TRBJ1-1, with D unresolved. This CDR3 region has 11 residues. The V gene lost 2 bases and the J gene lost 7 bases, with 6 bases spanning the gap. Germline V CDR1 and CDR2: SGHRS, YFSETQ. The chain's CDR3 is CASSFGDEAFF. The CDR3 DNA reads TGCGCCAGCAGCTTTGGCGATGAAGCTTTCTTT.

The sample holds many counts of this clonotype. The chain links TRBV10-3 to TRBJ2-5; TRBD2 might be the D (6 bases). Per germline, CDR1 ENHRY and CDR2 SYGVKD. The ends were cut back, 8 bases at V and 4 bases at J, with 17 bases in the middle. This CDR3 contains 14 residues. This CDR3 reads CAIGMGGGGETQYF. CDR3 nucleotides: TGTGCCATCGGTATGGGGGGAGGTGGAGAGACCCAGTACTTC.

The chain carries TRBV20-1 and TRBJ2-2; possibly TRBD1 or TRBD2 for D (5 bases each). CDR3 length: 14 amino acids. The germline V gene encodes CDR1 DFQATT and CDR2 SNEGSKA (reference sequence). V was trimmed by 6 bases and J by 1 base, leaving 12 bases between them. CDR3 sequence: CSAPGGLNTGELFF. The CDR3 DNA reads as TGCAGTGCCCCTGGGGGTTTGAACACCGGGGAGCTGTTTTTT.

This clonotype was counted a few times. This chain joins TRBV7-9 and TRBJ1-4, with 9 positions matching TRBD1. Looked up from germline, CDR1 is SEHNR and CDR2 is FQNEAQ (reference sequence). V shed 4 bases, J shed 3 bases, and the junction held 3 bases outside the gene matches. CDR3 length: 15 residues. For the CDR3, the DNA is TGTGCCAGCAGCTCGGGACAGGGCGCTAATGAAAAACTGTTTTTT. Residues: CASSSGQGANEKLFF. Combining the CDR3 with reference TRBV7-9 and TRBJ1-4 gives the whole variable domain DTGVSQNPRHKITKRGQNVTFRCDPISEHNRLYWYRQTLGQGPEFLTYFQNEAQLEKSRLLSDRFSAERPKGSFSTLEIQRTEQGDSAMYLCASSSGQGANEKLFFGSGTQLSVL.

The CDR3 sequence: CASSPRGGPIYEQYF. CDR3 in DNA: TGTGCCAGCAGTCCCCGGGGGGGCCCCATCTACGAGCAGTACTTC. The genes are TRBV12-3 or TRBV12-4 and TRBJ2-7; TRBD2 agrees at 8 bases. There are 15 residues in the CDR3. V dropped 5 bases and J dropped 3; count of bases not matched to a gene: 9.

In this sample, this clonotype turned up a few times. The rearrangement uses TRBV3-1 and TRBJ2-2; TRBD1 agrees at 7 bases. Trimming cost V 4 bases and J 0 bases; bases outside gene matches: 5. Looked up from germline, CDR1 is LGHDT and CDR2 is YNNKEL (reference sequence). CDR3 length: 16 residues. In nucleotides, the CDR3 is TGTGCCAGCAGCCCGTGGGACAGCCCGAACACCGGGGAGCTGTTTTTT. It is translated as CASSPWDSPNTGELFF.

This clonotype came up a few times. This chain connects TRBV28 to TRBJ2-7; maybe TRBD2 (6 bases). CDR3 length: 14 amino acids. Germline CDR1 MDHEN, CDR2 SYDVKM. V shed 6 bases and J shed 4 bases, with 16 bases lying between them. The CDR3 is CASRSTSKSYEQYF. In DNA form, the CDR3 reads TGTGCCAGCAGATCCACTAGCAAGTCTTACGAGCAGTACTTC.

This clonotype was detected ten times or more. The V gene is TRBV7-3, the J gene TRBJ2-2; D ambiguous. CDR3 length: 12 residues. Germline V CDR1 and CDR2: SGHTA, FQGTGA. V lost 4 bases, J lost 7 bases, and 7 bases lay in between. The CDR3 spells CASSSRNGELFF. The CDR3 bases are TGTGCCAGCAGCTCCCGGAACGGGGAGCTGTTTTTT.

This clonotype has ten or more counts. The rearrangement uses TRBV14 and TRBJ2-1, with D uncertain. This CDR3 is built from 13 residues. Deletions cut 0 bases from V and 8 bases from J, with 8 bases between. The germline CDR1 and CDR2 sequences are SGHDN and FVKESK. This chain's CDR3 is CASSQDRRDEQFF. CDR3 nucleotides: TGTGCCAGCAGCCAAGATCGAAGGGATGAGCAGTTCTTC.

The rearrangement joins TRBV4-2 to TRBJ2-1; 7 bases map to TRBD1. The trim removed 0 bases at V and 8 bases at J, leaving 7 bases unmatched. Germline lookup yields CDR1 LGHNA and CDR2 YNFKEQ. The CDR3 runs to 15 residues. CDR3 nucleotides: TGTGCCAGCAGCCAAGATCGGGCAGGGGGTGATGAGCAGTTCTTC. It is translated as CASSQDRAGGDEQFF.

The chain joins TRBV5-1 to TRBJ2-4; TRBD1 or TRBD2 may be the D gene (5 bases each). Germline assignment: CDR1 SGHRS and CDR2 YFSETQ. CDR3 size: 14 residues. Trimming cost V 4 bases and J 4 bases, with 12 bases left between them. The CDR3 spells CASSRDGGKNIQYF. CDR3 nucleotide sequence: TGCGCCAGCAGCCGGGACGGAGGAAAAAACATTCAGTACTTC.

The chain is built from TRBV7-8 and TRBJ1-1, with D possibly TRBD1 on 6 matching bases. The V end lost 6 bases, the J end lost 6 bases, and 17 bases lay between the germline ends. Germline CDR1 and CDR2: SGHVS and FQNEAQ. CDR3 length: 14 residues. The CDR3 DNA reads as TGTGCCAGCAGTCTAGGAACATGGGGGCCTGAAGCTTTCTTT. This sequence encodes CASSLGTWGPEAFF.

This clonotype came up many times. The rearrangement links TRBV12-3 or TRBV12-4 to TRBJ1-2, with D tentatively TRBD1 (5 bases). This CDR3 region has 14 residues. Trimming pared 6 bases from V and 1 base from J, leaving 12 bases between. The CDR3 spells CASSAGTVNYGYTF. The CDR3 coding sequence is TGTGCCAGCAGCGCTGGGACGGTTAACTATGGCTACACCTTC.

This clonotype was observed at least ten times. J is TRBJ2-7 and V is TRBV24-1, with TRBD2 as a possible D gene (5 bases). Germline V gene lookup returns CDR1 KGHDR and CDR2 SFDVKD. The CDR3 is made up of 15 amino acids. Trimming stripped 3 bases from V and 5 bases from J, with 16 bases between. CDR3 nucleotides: TGTGCCACCAGTGATAATAGAGGGCCCCGGGACGAGCAGTACTTC. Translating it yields CATSDNRGPRDEQYF.

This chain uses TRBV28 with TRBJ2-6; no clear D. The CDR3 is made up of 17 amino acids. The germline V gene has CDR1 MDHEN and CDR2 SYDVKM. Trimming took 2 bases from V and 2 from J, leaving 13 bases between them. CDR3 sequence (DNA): TGTGCCAGCAGTTTAGTATACTTGACAACTGGGGCCAACGTCCTGACTTTC. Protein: CASSLVYLTTGANVLTF.